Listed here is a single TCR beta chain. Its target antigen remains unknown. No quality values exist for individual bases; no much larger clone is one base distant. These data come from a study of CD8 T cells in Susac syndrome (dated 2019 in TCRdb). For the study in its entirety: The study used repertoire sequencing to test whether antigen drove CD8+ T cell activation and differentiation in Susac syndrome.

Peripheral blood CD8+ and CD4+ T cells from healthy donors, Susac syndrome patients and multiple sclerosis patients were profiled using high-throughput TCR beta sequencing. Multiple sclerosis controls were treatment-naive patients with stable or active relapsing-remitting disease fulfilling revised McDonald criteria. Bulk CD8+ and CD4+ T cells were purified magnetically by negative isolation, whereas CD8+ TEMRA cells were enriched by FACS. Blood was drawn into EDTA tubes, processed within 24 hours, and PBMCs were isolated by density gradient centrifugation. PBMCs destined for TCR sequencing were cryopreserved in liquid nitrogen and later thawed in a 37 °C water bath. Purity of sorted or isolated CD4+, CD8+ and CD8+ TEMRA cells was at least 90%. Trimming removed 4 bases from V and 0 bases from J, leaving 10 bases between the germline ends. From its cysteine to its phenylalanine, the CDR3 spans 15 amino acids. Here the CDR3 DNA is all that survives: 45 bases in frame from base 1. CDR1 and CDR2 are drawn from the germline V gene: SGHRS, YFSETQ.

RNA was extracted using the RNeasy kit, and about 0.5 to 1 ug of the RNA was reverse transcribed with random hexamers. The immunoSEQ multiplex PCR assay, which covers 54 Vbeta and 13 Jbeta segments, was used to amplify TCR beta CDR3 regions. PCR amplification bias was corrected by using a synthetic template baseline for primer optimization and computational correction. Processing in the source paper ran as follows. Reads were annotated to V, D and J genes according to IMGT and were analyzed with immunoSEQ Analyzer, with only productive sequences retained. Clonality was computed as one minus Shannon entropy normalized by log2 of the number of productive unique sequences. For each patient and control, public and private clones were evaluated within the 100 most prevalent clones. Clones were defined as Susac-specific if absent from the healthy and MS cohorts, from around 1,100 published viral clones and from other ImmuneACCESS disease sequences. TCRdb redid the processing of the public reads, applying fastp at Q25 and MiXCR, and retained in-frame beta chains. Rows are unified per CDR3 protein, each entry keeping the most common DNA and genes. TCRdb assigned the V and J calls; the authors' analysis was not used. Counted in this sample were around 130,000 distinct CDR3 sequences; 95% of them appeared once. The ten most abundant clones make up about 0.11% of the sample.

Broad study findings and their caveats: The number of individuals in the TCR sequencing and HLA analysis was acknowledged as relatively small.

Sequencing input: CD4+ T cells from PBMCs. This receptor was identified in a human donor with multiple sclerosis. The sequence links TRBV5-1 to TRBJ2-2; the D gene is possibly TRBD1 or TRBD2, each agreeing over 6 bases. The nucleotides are TGCGCCAGCAGCGGGGGGCCATCGAACACCGGGGAGCTGTTTTTT. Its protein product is CASSGGPSNTGELFF.